This entry lists 31 T cell receptor beta chains sequenced from one sample in a study of T cells in Graves' hyperthyroidism and ophthalmopathy. TCR beta CDR3 region amplification was performed from RNA transcripts. First-round RT-PCR of the TCR CDR3 relied on the HTBI primer set. One entry per CDR3 protein results from TCRdb running MiXCR on the multiplex PCR reads. The sample has around 250,000 distinct CDR3 sequences, approximately 23% seen once; the top ten hold roughly 35%. Sequenced input: blood. The receptors were sampled from a woman aged 40 to 49 with Graves' ophthalmopathy.

This clonotype has at least ten counts. V and J are TRBV3-1 and TRBJ1-2; possible D gene TRBD1, 5 bases. Germline V gene data show CDR1 as LGHDT and CDR2 as YNNKEL (reference sequence). Deletions cut 5 bases from V and 8 bases from J, with 18 bases between. CDR3 length equals 14 residues. CDR3 sequence (DNA): TGTGCCAGCAGCAAACCCTCAGGGCTCGGGGGCTACACCTTC. Translated, it gives CASSKPSGLGGYTF. Combining the CDR3 with reference TRBV3-1 and TRBJ1-2 gives the whole variable domain DTAVSQTPKYLVTQMGNDKSIKCEQNLGHDTMYWYKQDSKKFLKIMFSYNNKELIINETVPNRFSPKSPDKAHLNLHINSLELGDSAVYFCASSKPSGLGGYTFGSGTRLTVV.

The CDR3 DNA reads TGTGCCAGCAGTTTAGGGGTTCGGGCAGGGGATGGCTACACCTTC. It is translated as CASSLGVRAGDGYTF. The chain uses TRBV28 and TRBJ1-2, with D possibly being TRBD1 (6 bases). Germline CDR1 and CDR2: MDHEN and SYDVKM. V gave up 2 bases and J gave up 6 bases, with 16 bases separating them. The CDR3 totals 15 residues.

In this sample, this clonotype turned up many times. The chain uses TRBV10-3 and TRBJ1-2, with 7 bases fitting TRBD1. Germline assignment: CDR1 ENHRY and CDR2 SYGVKD. The V and J ends lost 10 bases and 4 bases, in that order; junction bases with no gene match: 9. The CDR3 is made up of 13 amino acids. The CDR3 protein is CASSGTEAYGYTF. CDR3 bases: TGTGCCAGCTCCGGGACAGAGGCCTATGGCTACACCTTC.

This clonotype was seen repeatedly, ten times or more. V usage is TRBV4-2 and J usage is TRBJ2-2; 8 nucleotides agree with TRBD2. Germline lookup yields CDR1 LGHNA and CDR2 YNFKEQ. V was pared by 1 base and J by 0 bases, with 1 base of the junction left unmatched. The CDR3 runs 16 residues. DNA for the CDR3: TGTGCCAGCAGCCAAGGAGCGGGGGCGAACACCGGGGAGCTGTTTTTT. This codes for CASSQGAGANTGELFF.

The rearrangement joins TRBV25-1 to TRBJ2-7, with 7 bases fitting TRBD2. The CDR3 is made up of 14 amino acids. Germline CDR1 is MGHDK and CDR2 is SYGVNS. V shed 7 bases, J shed 1 base, and the junction held 7 bases outside the gene matches. CDR3 loop: CASTSAGPSYEQYF. The CDR3 nucleotides read TGTGCCAGCACATCAGCGGGGCCTTCCTACGAGCAGTACTTC.

Many counts were recorded for this clonotype. The J gene is TRBJ2-7, the V gene TRBV20-1; D remains ambiguous. Germline lookup yields CDR1 DFQATT and CDR2 SNEGSKA (reference sequence). V lost 1 base and J 6 bases, leaving 13 bases between the germline ends. This CDR3 is built from 13 residues. CDR3 DNA: TGCAGTGCTAGAGGTTACTACTTCCCCGAGCAGTACTTC. This encodes CSARGYYFPEQYF.

There are many counts of this clonotype. This chain joins TRBV7-9 and TRBJ1-5; D is ambiguous. Trimming left V 1 base short and J 0 bases short, with 7 bases between. This CDR3 spans 15 amino acids. In germline, CDR1 is SEHNR, CDR2 FQNEAQ (reference sequence). In DNA, the CDR3 is TGTGCCAGCAGCTTAGATACAGTTAGCAATCAGCCCCAGCATTTT. Translated, it gives CASSLDTVSNQPQHF.

This clonotype was recorded many times. The V gene is TRBV20-1, the J gene TRBJ2-7; 9 nucleotides match TRBD2. The CDR3 loop spans 11 amino acids. Unmatched junction bases numbered 1, after V lost 3 bases and J lost 7 bases. Germline-derived CDR1 and CDR2 are DFQATT and SNEGSKA (reference sequence). The CDR3 here is CSARLAGEQYF. The CDR3 DNA is TGCAGTGCTAGGCTAGCGGGGGAGCAGTACTTC.

This clonotype has ten or more counts. The chain has TRBV19 and TRBJ1-5; D gene uncertain. Germline V gene lookup returns CDR1 LNHDA and CDR2 SQIVND (reference sequence). V lost 3 bases to trimming and J lost 4 bases, with 13 bases between them. The CDR3 spans 15 residues. CDR3 bases: TGTGCCAGTAGTATGGTGGCCAGCACTAATCAGCCCCAGCATTTT. Protein product: CASSMVASTNQPQHF.

In its sample, this clonotype was seen many times. The gene calls are TRBV7-2 and TRBJ1-6, with D unresolved. Trimming removed 1 base at V and 11 bases at J, with 9 bases between. The germline CDR1 and CDR2 sequences are SGHTA and FQGNSA. The CDR3 runs to 13 residues. The CDR3 protein is CASSLDLGTPLHF. The CDR3 nucleotides read TGTGCCAGCAGCTTAGATCTGGGAACACCCCTCCACTTT.

This clonotype was counted ten times or more. The chain carries TRBV29-1 and TRBJ2-2, with TRBD2 matching over 10 bases. The germline V gene encodes CDR1 SQVTM and CDR2 ANQGSEA. The CDR3 covers 15 residues. V was pared by 6 bases and J by 2 bases, with 6 bases of the junction left unmatched. CDR3 region: CSVSLAGVNTGELFF. CDR3 DNA: TGCAGCGTGAGTCTAGCGGGAGTTAACACCGGGGAGCTGTTTTTT.

At least ten counts were recorded for this clonotype. The rearrangement joins TRBV7-3 to TRBJ2-5, with 8 bases aligning to TRBD2. Per the germline V gene, CDR1 is SGHTA and CDR2 is FQGTGA. The CDR3 covers 14 residues. After removal of 5 bases from V and 5 bases from J, the junction contained 7 bases not matched to a gene. The CDR3: CASSPGLAGETQYF. For the CDR3, the DNA is TGTGCCAGCAGCCCCGGACTAGCTGGGGAGACCCAGTACTTC. The variable domain in full, with the rest retrieved from reference TRBV7-3 and TRBJ2-5, is GAGVSQTPSNKVTEKGKYVELRCDPISGHTALYWYRQSLGQGPEFLIYFQGTGAADDSGLPNDRFFAVRPEGSVSTLKIQRTERGDSAVYLCASSPGLAGETQYFGPGTRLLVL.

This clonotype has only one observation. The chain has TRBV28 and TRBJ1-2, with D tentatively TRBD1 (5 bases). The CDR3 totals 15 residues. Trimming took 6 bases from V and 2 from J, leaving 16 bases between them. CDR1 and CDR2 from the germline V gene are MDHEN and SYDVKM. The CDR3 reads CASSSGTPGNYGYTF. The CDR3 DNA is TGTGCCAGCAGCTCCGGGACCCCGGGGAACTATGGCTACACCTTC.

This clonotype was seen ten or more times. V and J are TRBV28 and TRBJ2-2; 7 bases are shared with TRBD1. The germline CDR1 and CDR2 sequences are MDHEN and SYDVKM. V was pared by 3 bases and J by 2 bases, with 6 bases of the junction left unmatched. CDR3 size: 16 residues. For the CDR3, the DNA is TGTGCCAGCAGTTTCGAAGGGGGCCCAAACACCGGGGAGCTGTTTTTT. The encoded protein is CASSFEGGPNTGELFF.

The table lists this clonotype with a count of one. A read error may be the cause here, since a much bigger clone is one base away. The genes are TRBV7-6 and TRBJ2-5, with D unclear. The CDR3 is made up of 15 amino acids. Germline lookup yields CDR1 SGHVS and CDR2 FNYEAQ. Trimming took off 0 bases at V and 10 bases at J, with 18 bases between the two ends. This CDR3 reads CASSLARASQEVQYF. CDR3 sequence (DNA): TGTGCCAGCAGCTTAGCCCGCGCCAGTCAAGAGGTCCAGTACTTC.

This clonotype showed up many times. The chain combines TRBV7-2 with TRBJ2-2, with D unclear. In germline, CDR1 is SGHTA, CDR2 FQGNSA. CDR3 size: 14 residues. Trimming pared 4 bases from V and 2 bases from J, leaving 8 bases between. CDR3 bases: TGTGCCAGCAGCTGGACGATTAACACCGGGGAGCTGTTTTTT. It translates to CASSWTINTGELFF.

This clonotype came up many times. The chain links TRBV6-5 to TRBJ2-4, with unresolved D. V was cut by 6 bases and J by 7 bases, with 13 bases left in between. The CDR3 extends over 13 amino acids. The germline V gene has CDR1 MNHEY and CDR2 SVGAGI. The chain's CDR3 is CASRKWSWNIQYF. The CDR3 region has the DNA TGTGCCAGCAGAAAATGGAGTTGGAACATTCAGTACTTC.

The chain is built from TRBV6-1 and TRBJ2-5; TRBD1 aligns across 10 bases. The length of the CDR3 is 17 residues. Germline V gene data show CDR1 as MNHNS and CDR2 as SASEGT. Trimming cost V 4 bases and J 4 bases; bases outside gene matches: 12. The CDR3 region is CASSGQGASGLGETQYF. In DNA, the CDR3 is TGTGCCAGCAGTGGACAGGGGGCATCGGGGTTAGGAGAGACCCAGTACTTC.

The chain joins TRBV5-1 to TRBJ2-5; 10 bases agree with TRBD1. Germline values: CDR1 SGHRS, CDR2 YFSETQ. The CDR3 runs 17 residues. The ends lost 3 bases at V and 5 bases at J; junction bases unmatched: 13. CDR3 protein: CASSSTGTGATRETQYF. The CDR3 bases are TGCGCCAGCAGCTCCACCGGGACAGGGGCCACACGGGAGACCCAGTACTTC. The full variable domain, its missing parts supplied by reference TRBV5-1 and TRBJ2-5, is KAGVTQTPRYLIKTRGQQVTLSCSPISGHRSVSWYQQTPGQGLQFLFEYFSETQRNKGNFPGRFSGRQFSNSRSEMNVSTLELGDSALYLCASSSTGTGATRETQYFGPGTRLLVL.

This clonotype was recorded many times. The chain links TRBV28 to TRBJ2-6, with 10 positions matching TRBD1. The junction had 9 bases not matched to a gene; V was cut back by 2 bases and J by 2 bases. CDR1 is MDHEN and CDR2 is SYDVKM in the germline V gene. CDR3 length equals 19 residues. The CDR3 DNA sequence: TGTGCCAGCAGTTTACTGACAGGGGGCTCTTCCACTGGGGCCAACGTCCTGACTTTC. Translating it yields CASSLLTGGSSTGANVLTF. Combining the CDR3 with reference TRBV28 and TRBJ2-6 gives the whole variable domain DVKVTQSSRYLVKRTGEKVFLECVQDMDHENMFWYRQDPGLGLRLIYFSYDVKMKEKGDIPEGYSVSREKKERFSLILESASTNQTSMYLCASSLLTGGSSTGANVLTFGAGSRLTVL.

The CDR3 sequence: CASMRTGVSYEQYF. CDR3 in DNA: TGTGCCAGCATGAGGACAGGGGTTTCCTACGAGCAGTACTTC. The chain employs TRBV27 and TRBJ2-7; the match to TRBD1 covers 9 bases. Germline assignment: CDR1 MNHEY and CDR2 SMNVEV (reference sequence). Trimming cost V 7 bases and J 1 base; bases outside gene matches: 5. CDR3 length equals 14 residues.

The chain employs TRBV11-1 and TRBJ1-2; TRBD1 aligns across 12 bases. The CDR3 consists of 16 residues. Germline V CDR1 and CDR2: SGHAT, FQDESV (reference sequence). Losses at the gene ends were 3 bases for V and 3 bases for J; bases not matched to a gene: 5. The CDR3 DNA reads as TGTGCCAGCAGCTTGGGACAGGGGGCCGTTGACTATGGCTACACCTTC. Translating it yields CASSLGQGAVDYGYTF.

The chain carries TRBV12-3 or TRBV12-4 and TRBJ2-5; D uncertain. Trimming left V 6 bases short and J 1 base short, with 12 bases between. There are 14 residues in the CDR3. CDR3 nucleotide sequence: TGTGCCAGCAGCGAATCAGCCATCCAAGAGACCCAGTACTTC. It codes for CASSESAIQETQYF.

The chain combines TRBV3-1 with TRBJ1-2, with unresolved D. Trimming shortened V by 2 bases and J by 4 bases, and 14 bases separated the two germline ends. The CDR3 has 15 amino acids. Germline CDR1 is LGHDT and CDR2 is YNNKEL (reference sequence). The CDR3 is CASSQQTRHFYGYTF. The CDR3 region has the DNA TGTGCCAGCAGCCAACAAACGAGACACTTCTATGGCTACACCTTC.

This sequence joins TRBV20-1 and TRBJ1-1, with D possibly matching TRBD1 (6 bases). Germline assignment: CDR1 DFQATT and CDR2 SNEGSKA (reference sequence). CDR3 size: 14 residues. V lost 4 bases to trimming and J lost 4 bases, with 16 bases between them. CDR3 DNA: TGCAGTGCTACAGAGGACAGTCGGGGCACTGAAGCTTTCTTT. Translation: CSATEDSRGTEAFF.

The chain recombines TRBV12-5 with TRBJ2-2; D remains unclear. The CDR3 runs 13 residues. The V gene lost 6 bases and the J gene lost 0 bases, with 5 bases spanning the gap. Per the germline V gene, CDR1 is LGHNT and CDR2 is FRNRAP. The CDR3 reads CASGGPNTGELFF. In DNA form, the CDR3 reads TGTGCTAGTGGGGGCCCGAACACCGGGGAGCTGTTTTTT.

Regarding this clonotype: The CDR3 carries no conserved terminal phenylalanine or tryptophan, so it likely arises from a read error. The J gene is TRBJ2-7, the V gene TRBV12-3 or TRBV12-4; 11 nucleotides line up with TRBD2. This CDR3 has 15 residues. The CDR3 nucleotides are TGTGTCAGCAGTGGCGGGACTAGCGGCCTCTACGAGCAGTACTCC. Its protein is CVSSGGTSGLYEQYS.

This rearrangement joins TRBV19 to TRBJ2-7, with 9 positions matching TRBD2. Looked up from germline, CDR1 is LNHDA and CDR2 is SQIVND (reference sequence). The CDR3 is made up of 17 amino acids. V trimming: 4 bases; J trimming: 6 bases; junction bases outside the gene matches: 16. The CDR3 DNA follows: TGTGCCAGTAGTAATGAATACCAGCGGGAGGACCCTTTCGAGCAGTACTTC. Translation: CASSNEYQREDPFEQYF.

The rearrangement links TRBV2 to TRBJ2-7; 15 bases are a match to TRBD2. Germline CDR1 SNHLY, CDR2 FYNNEI. The CDR3 runs to 15 residues. Trimming took 11 bases from V and 2 from J; bases not matched to a gene: 7. The CDR3 loop is CAAQGLAGGPYEQYF. The CDR3 DNA follows: TGTGCCGCCCAGGGACTAGCGGGAGGTCCCTACGAGCAGTACTTC.

The chain couples TRBV28 to TRBJ2-7; perhaps D is TRBD1 or TRBD2 (5 bases each). The CDR3 consists of 12 residues. Per germline, CDR1 MDHEN and CDR2 SYDVKM. V lost 7 bases, J lost 5 bases, and 12 bases lay in between. The CDR3 DNA is TGTGCCAGCACCCTGGGGGTCGACGAGCAGTACTTC. Translation gives CASTLGVDEQYF.

This rearrangement joins TRBV12-3 or TRBV12-4 to TRBJ2-2, with 9 bases lining up with TRBD2. V lost 6 bases and J lost 7; bases outside the gene matches: 6. The CDR3 loop spans 14 amino acids. The CDR3 DNA follows: TGTGCCAGCAGACCGACTAGCGGAGACGGGGAGCTGTTTTTT. It codes for CASRPTSGDGELFF.